This TCR beta chain stems from a study of CXCR3-negative and CXCR3-positive naive CD8 T cells. Study-level information: Summed over all libraries, TRB reads came to about 130 million, with about 1.5 +/- 0.3 million per library.

As regards this clonotype: Its antigen is unknown.

Study-level results: Both of the naive subsets showed about the same high diversity, but memory CD8+ cells had much less. From TRB CDR3 properties, TCR strength was inferred; surface CD5 did not differ between naive subsets. Naive CXCR3-positive cells had TRB CDR3s more hydrophobic than those of CXCR3-negative naive cells.

Identification of naive CD8+ T cells rested on CD45RO-CCR7+CD27+CD95- status. CDR1 and CDR2 from the germline V gene are LGHNA and YSLEER. This CDR3 has 16 amino acids. Each TRB cDNA library was prepared by 5' RACE (with UMI labels). TCRdb re-called the 5' RACE reads, yielding one record per CDR3 amino acid sequence without DNA. Its table records 130,000 to 150,000 distinct CDR3 sequences. This sequence originates from a human donor in good health. Some clones in this sample may be carry-over from other donors' samples. This chain connects TRBV4-3 to TRBJ1-1; TCRdb proposes TRBD1, but this gene call is untestable without DNA. The specimen sequenced was naive CXCR3+ CD8+ T cells from blood. Subset in this sample: CD45RO-CCR7+CD27+CD95- naive CD8+ T cells expressing CXCR3 (TNR3+). The CDR3 loop reads CASSQDVRGLNTEAFF.